The TCR beta chain under discussion was sequenced for a study of STAT5B mutations in CD4+ large granular lymphocyte leukemia. V shed 11 bases, J shed 1 base, and the junction held 10 bases outside the gene matches. Germline V lookup: CDR1 MDHEN, CDR2 SYDVKM. The CDR3 has 17 amino acids. Sequencing was at survey level. Profiled with immunoSEQ multiplex PCR; TCRdb holds only in-frame clones, not every one. The sample has around 34,000 clones, approximately 85% seen once; the top ten hold over 1%. In regard to this clone: Its target is unknown.

General observations from the study: TRBV06-family usage was enriched in top patient clones (8/27) versus controls (2/35).

Healthy controls were blood donor buffy coats. The receptor was derived from a human donor in good health. Sequencing input: CD4+ T cells from blood buffy coats. The gene calls are TRBV28 and TRBJ2-1, with 14 bases fitting TRBD2. CDR3 residues: CACIGTSGSYSYNEQFF. The CDR3 nucleotides are TGTGCCTGCATCGGGACTAGCGGGAGTTATTCCTACAATGAGCAGTTCTTC.